A single sample gave rise to the 5 T cell receptor beta chains below, sequenced in a study of shared T cell receptors in the human thymus. Generated by immunoSEQ multiplex PCR, the TCRdb table keeps only in-frame clones and is missing some. The table lists 600,000 or so clones, approximately 87% of them singletons. This sample also appeared in a second study, on human thymus T cells.

Specimen: thymocytes. The receptor source for this set is a boy under three years old with a congenital heart defect.

The V gene is TRBV7-8, the J gene TRBJ1-1, with D tentatively TRBD1 (5 bases). Trimming took 5 bases from V and 0 from J, leaving 10 bases between them. Germline CDR1 SGHVS, CDR2 FQNEAQ. This CDR3 contains 14 residues. CDR3 DNA: TGTGCCAGCAGCCTGACAGCTTTGAACACTGAAGCTTTCTTT. Protein product: CASSLTALNTEAFF.

This clone was seen once. CDR3 sequence (DNA): TGCGCCAGCAGCCAGGCACAGGGACCTAACTATGGCTACACCTTC. This sequence encodes CASSQAQGPNYGYTF. V and J are TRBV4-3 and TRBJ1-2; possible D gene TRBD1, 6 bases. The germline V and J ends were trimmed by 3 bases and 0 bases, with 11 bases remaining between them. CDR3 size: 15 residues. Germline values: CDR1 LGHNA, CDR2 YSLEER.

This clone was recorded a few times. This chain joins TRBV27 and TRBJ2-1; perhaps TRBD2 as D (6 bases). CDR3 length: 11 amino acids. Germline V CDR1 and CDR2: MNHEY, SMNVEV (reference sequence). Trimming removed 6 bases at V and 8 bases at J, with 8 bases between. CDR3 sequence reads: CASSREDEQFF. The DNA of the CDR3 is TGTGCCAGCAGCAGGGAGGATGAGCAGTTCTTC.

The rearrangement uses TRBV9 and TRBJ2-1; D is unclear. The V and J ends lost 4 bases and 2 bases respectively, with 16 bases between them. This CDR3 contains 16 residues. Germline V gives CDR1 SGDLS, CDR2 YYNGEE. DNA for the CDR3: TGTGCCAGCAGCTCACACAGAGACCATCCCTACAATGAGCAGTTCTTC. It specifies CASSSHRDHPYNEQFF.

This clone appeared a few times. This chain connects TRBV28 to TRBJ1-1, with TRBD1 matching 7 bases. This CDR3 contains 15 residues. The germline CDR1 and CDR2 sequences are MDHEN and SYDVKM. The junction had 13 bases not matched to a gene; V was cut back by 5 bases and J by 7 bases. CDR3 loop: CASSLIPTGEIEAFF. DNA of the CDR3: TGTGCCAGCAGTCTCATTCCCACAGGGGAGATTGAAGCTTTCTTT.